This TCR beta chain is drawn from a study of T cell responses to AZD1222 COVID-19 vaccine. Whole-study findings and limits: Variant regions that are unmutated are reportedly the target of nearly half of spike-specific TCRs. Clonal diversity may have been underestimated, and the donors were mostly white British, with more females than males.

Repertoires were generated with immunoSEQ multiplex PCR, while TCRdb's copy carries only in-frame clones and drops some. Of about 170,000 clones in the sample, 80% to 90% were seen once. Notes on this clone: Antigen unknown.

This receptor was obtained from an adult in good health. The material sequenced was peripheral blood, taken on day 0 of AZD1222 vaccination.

CDR3 sequence: CASSLMGPSILDTQYF. The CDR3 DNA is TGTGCCAGCAGCTTGATGGGCCCCTCGATTTTAGATACGCAGTATTTT. The chain joins TRBV7-9 to TRBJ2-3, with unresolved D. V gave up 3 bases and J gave up 5 bases, with 18 bases separating them. The germline CDR1 and CDR2 sequences are SEHNR and FQNEAQ (reference sequence). The CDR3 extends over 16 amino acids.